This TCR beta chain came from a study of T cells expressing NK-cell markers. Germline V CDR1 and CDR2: SGHDT, YYEEEE. The CDR3 runs 17 residues. Each CDR3 protein gets one entry in TCRdb, which reprocessed the 5' RACE reads and gives no DNA. This listing includes roughly 160,000 distinct CDR3 sequences. Sequencing was carried out using blood T cells: a sorted CD56 or NKG2C T cell subset, CD4+ or CD8+ T cells, or bulk PBMC T cells (not recorded which). The origin of this receptor is a man between 18 and 69 years old in good health. This rearrangement joins TRBV5-6 to TRBJ2-7; TCRdb's D gene call, TRBD1, goes unchecked for lack of DNA. The CDR3 loop reads CASSLRTGGIGWYEQYF. Looking up the rest from reference TRBV5-6 and TRBJ2-7 gives the full variable domain: DAGVTQSPTHLIKTRGQQVTLRCSPKSGHDTVSWYQQALGQGPQFIFQYYEEEERQRGNFPDRFSGHQFPNYSSELNVNALLLGDSALYLCASSLRTGGIGWYEQYFGPGTRLTVT.